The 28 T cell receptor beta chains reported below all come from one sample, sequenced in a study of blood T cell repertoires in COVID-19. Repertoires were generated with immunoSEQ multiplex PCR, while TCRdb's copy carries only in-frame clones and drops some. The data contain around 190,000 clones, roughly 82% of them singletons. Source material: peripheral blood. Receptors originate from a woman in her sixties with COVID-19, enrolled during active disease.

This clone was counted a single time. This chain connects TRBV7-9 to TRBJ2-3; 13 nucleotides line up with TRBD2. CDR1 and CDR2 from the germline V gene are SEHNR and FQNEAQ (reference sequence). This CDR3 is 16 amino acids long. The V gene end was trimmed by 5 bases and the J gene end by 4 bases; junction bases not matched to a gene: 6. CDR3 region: CASSTRTSGRSDTQYF. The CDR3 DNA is TGTGCCAGCAGCACCCGGACTAGCGGGAGATCAGATACGCAGTATTTT.

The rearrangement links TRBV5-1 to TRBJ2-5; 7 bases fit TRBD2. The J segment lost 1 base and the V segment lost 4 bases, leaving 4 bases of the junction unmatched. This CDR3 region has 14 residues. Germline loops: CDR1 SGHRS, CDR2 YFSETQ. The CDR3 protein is CASSSGTFQETQYF. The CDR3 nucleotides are TGCGCCAGCAGCAGCGGGACTTTCCAAGAGACCCAGTACTTC.

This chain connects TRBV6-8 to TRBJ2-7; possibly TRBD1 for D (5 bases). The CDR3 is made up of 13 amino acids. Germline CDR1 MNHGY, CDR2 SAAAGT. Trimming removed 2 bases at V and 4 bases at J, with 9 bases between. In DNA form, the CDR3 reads TGTGCCAGCAGTTACGCCAGGGTTTACGAGCAGTACTTC. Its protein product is CASSYARVYEQYF.

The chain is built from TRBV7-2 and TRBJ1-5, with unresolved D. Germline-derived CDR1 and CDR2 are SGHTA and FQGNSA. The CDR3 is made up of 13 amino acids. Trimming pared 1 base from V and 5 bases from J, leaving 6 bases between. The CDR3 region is CASSLELHQPQHF. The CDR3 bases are TGTGCCAGCAGCTTAGAGCTCCATCAGCCCCAGCATTTT.

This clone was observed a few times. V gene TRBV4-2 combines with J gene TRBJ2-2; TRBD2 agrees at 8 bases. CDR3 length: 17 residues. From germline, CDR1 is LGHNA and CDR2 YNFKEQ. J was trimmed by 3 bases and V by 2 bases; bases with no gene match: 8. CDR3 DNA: TGTGCCAGCAGCCAACCCTCGCGGGGGGACTACACCGGGGAGCTGTTTTTT. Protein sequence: CASSQPSRGDYTGELFF.

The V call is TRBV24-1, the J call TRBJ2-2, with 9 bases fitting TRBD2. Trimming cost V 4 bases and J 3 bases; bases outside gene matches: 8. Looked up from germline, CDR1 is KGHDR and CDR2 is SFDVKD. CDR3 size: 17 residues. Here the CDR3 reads CATSEPTSGGYTGELFF. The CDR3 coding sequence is TGTGCCACCAGTGAACCGACTAGCGGAGGTTACACCGGGGAGCTGTTTTTT.

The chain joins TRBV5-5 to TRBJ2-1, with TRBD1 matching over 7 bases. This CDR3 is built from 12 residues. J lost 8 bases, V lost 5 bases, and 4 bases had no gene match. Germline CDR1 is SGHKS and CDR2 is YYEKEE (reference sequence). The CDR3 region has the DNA TGTGCCAGCAGGACAGGGCCGTATGAGCAGTTCTTC. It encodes CASRTGPYEQFF. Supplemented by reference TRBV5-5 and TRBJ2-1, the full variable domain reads DAGVTQSPTHLIKTRGQQVTLRCSPISGHKSVSWYQQVLGQGPQFIFQYYEKEERGRGNFPDRFSARQFPNYSSELNVNALLLGDSALYLCASRTGPYEQFFGPGTRLTVL.

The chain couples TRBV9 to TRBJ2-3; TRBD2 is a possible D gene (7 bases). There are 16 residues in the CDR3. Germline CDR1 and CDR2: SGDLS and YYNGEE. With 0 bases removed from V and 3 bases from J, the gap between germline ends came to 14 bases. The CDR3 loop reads CASSVVGGGPTDTQYF. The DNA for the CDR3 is TGTGCCAGCAGCGTAGTCGGCGGGGGCCCTACAGATACGCAGTATTTT.

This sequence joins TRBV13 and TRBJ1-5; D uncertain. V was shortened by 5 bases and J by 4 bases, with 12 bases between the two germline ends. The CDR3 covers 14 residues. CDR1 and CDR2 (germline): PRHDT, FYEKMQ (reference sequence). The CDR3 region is CASSTGPGNQPQHF. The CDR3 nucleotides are TGTGCCAGCAGCACCGGACCGGGAAATCAGCCCCAGCATTTT.

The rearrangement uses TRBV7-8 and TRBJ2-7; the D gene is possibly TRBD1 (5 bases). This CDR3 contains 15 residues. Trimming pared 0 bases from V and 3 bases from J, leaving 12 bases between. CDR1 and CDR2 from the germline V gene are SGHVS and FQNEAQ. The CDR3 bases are TGTGCCAGCAGCTTAGCGGAGCGACAGAACTACGAGCAGTACGTC. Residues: CASSLAERQNYEQYV.

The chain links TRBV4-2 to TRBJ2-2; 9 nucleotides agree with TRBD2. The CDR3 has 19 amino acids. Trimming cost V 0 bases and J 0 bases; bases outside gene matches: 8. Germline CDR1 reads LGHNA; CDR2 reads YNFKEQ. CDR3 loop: CASSQDHLAGTANTGELFF. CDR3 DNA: TGTGCCAGCAGCCAAGATCACCTAGCGGGGACTGCGAACACCGGGGAGCTGTTTTTT.

CDR3 sequence: CASSYFAQGNYGYTF. CDR3 DNA: TGTGCCAGCAGTTACTTTGCGCAGGGTAACTATGGCTACACCTTC. The chain is built from TRBV6-6 and TRBJ1-2, with D tentatively TRBD1 (5 bases). CDR1 and CDR2 from the germline V gene are MNHNY and SVGAGI (reference sequence). Deletions cut 1 base from V and 1 base from J, with 10 bases between. The CDR3 runs to 15 residues.

The DNA for the CDR3 is TGTGCCAGCAGCGTATATGGACAGGGCAACTATGGCTACACCTTC. Translating it yields CASSVYGQGNYGYTF. J is TRBJ1-2 and V is TRBV13; 8 bases line up with TRBD1. V lost 5 bases and J lost 2; bases outside the gene matches: 7. This CDR3 has 15 residues. Germline V gene sequence: CDR1 PRHDT, CDR2 FYEKMQ (reference sequence).

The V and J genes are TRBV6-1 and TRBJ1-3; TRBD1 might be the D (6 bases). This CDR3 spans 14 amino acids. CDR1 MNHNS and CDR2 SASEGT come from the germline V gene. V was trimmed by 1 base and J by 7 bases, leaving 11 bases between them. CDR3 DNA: TGTGCCAGCAGTGAAGTTAGGGGGGGCAACACCATATATTTT. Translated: CASSEVRGGNTIYF.

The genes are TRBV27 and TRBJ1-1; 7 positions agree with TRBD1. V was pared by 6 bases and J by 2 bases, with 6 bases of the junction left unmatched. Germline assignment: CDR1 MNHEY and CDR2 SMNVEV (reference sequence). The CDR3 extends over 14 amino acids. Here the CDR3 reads CASRPNRGNTEAFF. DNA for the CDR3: TGTGCCAGCAGGCCGAACAGGGGTAACACTGAAGCTTTCTTT.

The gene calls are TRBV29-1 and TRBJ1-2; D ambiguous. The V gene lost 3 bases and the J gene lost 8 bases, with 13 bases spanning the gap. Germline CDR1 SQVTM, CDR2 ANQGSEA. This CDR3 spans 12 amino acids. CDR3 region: CSVDRYRGGYTF. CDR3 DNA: TGCAGCGTTGATCGCTATCGAGGGGGCTACACCTTC. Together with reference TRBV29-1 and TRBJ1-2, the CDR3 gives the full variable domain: SAVISQKPSRDICQRGTSLTIQCQVDSQVTMMFWYRQQPGQSLTLIATANQGSEATYESGFVIDKFPISRPNLTFSTLTVSNMSPEDSSIYLCSVDRYRGGYTFGSGTRLTVV.

The CDR3 DNA reads TGTGCCAGCAGCAGACAGGGGAAGATCGCTGAAGCTTTCTTT. It specifies CASSRQGKIAEAFF. The V and J genes are TRBV5-4 and TRBJ1-1; 8 nucleotides agree with TRBD1. Germline V lookup: CDR1 SGHNT, CDR2 YYREEE (reference sequence). V lost 4 bases, J lost 6 bases, and 8 bases stayed unmatched. The CDR3 totals 14 residues.

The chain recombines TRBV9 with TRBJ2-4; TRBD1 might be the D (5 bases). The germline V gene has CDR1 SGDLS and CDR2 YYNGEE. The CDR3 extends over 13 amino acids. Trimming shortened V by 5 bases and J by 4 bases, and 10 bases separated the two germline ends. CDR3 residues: CASSSGLKNIQYF. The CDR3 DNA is TGTGCCAGCAGTTCAGGGTTGAAAAACATTCAGTACTTC.

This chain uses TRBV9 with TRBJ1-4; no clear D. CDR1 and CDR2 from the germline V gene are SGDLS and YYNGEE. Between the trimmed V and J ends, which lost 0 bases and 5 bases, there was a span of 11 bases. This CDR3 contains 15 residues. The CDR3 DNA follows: TGTGCCAGCAGCGTAGGTCAGGCCCTCAATGAAAAACTGTTTTTT. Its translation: CASSVGQALNEKLFF.

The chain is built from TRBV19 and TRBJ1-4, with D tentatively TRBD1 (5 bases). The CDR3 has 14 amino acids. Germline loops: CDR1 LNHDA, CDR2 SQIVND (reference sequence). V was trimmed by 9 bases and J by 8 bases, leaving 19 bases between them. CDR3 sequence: CASNNRGFGEKLFF. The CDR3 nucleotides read TGTGCCAGCAATAACCGGGGGTTTGGCGAAAAACTGTTTTTT.

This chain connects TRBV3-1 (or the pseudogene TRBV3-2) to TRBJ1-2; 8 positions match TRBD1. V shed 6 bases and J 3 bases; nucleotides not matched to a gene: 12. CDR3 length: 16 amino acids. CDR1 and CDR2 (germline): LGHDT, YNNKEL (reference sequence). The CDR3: CASRQIPDRGDYGYTF. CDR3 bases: TGTGCCAGCAGGCAAATCCCAGACAGGGGTGACTATGGCTACACCTTC.

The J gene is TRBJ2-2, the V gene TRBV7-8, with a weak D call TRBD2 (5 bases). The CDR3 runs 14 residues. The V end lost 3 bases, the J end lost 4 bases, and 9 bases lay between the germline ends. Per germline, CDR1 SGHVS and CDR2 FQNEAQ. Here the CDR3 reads CASSFNRGTGELFF. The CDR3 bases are TGTGCCAGCAGCTTCAACCGGGGCACCGGGGAGCTGTTTTTT.

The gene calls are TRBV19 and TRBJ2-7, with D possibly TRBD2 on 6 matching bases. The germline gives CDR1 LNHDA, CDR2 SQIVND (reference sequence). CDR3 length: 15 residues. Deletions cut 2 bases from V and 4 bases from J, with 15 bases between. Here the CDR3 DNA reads TGTGCCAGTAGTATAAGCGTTGCCCGGGGGTACGAGCAGTACTTC. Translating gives CASSISVARGYEQYF.

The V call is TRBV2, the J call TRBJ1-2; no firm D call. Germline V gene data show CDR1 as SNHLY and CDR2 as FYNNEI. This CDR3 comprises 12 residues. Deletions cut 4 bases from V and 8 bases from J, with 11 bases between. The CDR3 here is CASSVADSGYTF. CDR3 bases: TGTGCCAGCAGTGTCGCGGATTCGGGCTACACCTTC.

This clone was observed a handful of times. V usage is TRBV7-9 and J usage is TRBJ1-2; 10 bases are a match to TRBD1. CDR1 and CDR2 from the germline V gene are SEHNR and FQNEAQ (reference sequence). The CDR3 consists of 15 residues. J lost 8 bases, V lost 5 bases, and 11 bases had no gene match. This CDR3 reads CASSERDRGSGGYTF. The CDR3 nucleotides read TGTGCCAGCAGCGAGAGGGACAGGGGATCTGGAGGCTACACCTTC.

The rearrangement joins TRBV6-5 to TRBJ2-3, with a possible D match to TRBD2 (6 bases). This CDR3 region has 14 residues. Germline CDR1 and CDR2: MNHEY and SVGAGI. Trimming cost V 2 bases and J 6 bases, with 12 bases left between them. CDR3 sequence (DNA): TGTGCCAGCAGTTACGCCCTAGCGTCGGATACGCAGTATTTT. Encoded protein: CASSYALASDTQYF.

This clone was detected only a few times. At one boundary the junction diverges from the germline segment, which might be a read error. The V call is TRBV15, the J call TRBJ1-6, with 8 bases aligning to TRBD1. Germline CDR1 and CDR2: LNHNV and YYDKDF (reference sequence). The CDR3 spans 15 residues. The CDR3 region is CATSRDRGGNSPLHF. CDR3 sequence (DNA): TGTGCCACCAGCCGAGACAGGGGCGGGAATTCACCCCTCCACTTT. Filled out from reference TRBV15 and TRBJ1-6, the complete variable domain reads DAMVIQNPRYQVTQFGKPVTLSCSQTLNHNVMYWYQQKSSQAPKLLFHYYDKDFNNEADTPDNFQSRRPNTSFCFLDIRSPGLGDTAMYLCATSRDRGGNSPLHFGNGTRLTVT.

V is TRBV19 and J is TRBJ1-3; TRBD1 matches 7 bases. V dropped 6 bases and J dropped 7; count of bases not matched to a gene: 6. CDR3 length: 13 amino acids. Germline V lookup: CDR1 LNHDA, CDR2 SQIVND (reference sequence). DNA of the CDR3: TGTGCCAGTAGGCACTCAGGGGGGAACACCATATATTTT. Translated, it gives CASRHSGGNTIYF. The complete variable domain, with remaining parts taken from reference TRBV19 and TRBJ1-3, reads DGGITQSPKYLFRKEGQNVTLSCEQNLNHDAMYWYRQDPGQGLRLIYYSQIVNDFQKGDIAEGYSVSREKKESFPLTVTSAQKNPTAFYLCASRHSGGNTIYFGEGSWLTVV.